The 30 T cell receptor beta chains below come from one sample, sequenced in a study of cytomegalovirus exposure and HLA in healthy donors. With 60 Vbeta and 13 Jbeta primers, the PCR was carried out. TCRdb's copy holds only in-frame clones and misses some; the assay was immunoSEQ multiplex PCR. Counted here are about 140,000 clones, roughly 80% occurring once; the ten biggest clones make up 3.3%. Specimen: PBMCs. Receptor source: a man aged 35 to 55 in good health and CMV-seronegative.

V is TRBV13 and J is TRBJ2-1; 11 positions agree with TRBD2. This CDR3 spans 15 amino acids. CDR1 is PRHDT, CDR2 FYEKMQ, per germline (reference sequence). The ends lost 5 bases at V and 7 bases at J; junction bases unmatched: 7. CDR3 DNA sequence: TGTGCCAGCAGCCCGCGACTAGCGGGAACAAATGAGCAGTTCTTC. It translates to CASSPRLAGTNEQFF. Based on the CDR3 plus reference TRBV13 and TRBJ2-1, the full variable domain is AAGVIQSPRHLIKEKRETATLKCYPIPRHDTVYWYQQGPGQDPQFLISFYEKMQSDKGSIPDRFSAQQFSDYHSELNMSSLELGDSALYFCASSPRLAGTNEQFFGPGTRLTVL.

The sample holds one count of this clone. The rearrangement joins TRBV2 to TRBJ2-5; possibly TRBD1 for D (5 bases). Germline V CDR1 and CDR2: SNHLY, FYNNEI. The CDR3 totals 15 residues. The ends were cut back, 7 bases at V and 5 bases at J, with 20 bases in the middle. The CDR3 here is CASTRRPGMYETQYF. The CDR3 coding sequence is TGTGCCAGCACCAGACGACCAGGGATGTATGAGACCCAGTACTTC.

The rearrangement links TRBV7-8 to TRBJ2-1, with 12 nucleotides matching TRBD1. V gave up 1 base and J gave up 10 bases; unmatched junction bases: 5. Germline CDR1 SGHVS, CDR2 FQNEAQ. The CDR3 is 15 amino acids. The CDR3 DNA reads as TGTGCCAGCAGCTTAGTAGGGACAGGGGGCGGCGAGCAGTTCTTC. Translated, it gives CASSLVGTGGGEQFF.

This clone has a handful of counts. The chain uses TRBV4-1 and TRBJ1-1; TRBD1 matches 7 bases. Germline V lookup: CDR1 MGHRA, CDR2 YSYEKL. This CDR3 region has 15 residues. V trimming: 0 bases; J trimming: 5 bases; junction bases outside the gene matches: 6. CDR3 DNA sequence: TGCGCCAGCAGCCAAGATGTGGCAGGGGGTACTGAAGCTTTCTTT. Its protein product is CASSQDVAGGTEAFF.

CDR3 nucleotides: TGTGCCAGCGGGACCCGACTAGCGGGGCGGAACGAGCAGTACTTC. Translated: CASGTRLAGRNEQYF. V gene TRBV21-1 combines with J gene TRBJ2-7; TRBD2 is the table's D call and was not checked against the DNA. TRBV21-1 is a pseudogene segment. This CDR3 is built from 15 residues.

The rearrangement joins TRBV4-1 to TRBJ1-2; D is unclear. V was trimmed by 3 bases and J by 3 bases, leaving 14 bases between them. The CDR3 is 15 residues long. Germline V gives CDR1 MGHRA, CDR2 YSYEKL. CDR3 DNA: TGCGCCAGCAGCCATACGAGGGCGCGGGACTATGGCTACACCTTC. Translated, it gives CASSHTRARDYGYTF.

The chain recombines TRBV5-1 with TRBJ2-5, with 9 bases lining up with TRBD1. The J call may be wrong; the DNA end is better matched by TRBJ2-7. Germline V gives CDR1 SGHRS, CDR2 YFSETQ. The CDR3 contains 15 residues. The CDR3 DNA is TGCGCCAGCAGCAGTGTGGGGACAGGGAGAAACGAGCAGTACTTC. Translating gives CASSSVGTGRNEQYF.

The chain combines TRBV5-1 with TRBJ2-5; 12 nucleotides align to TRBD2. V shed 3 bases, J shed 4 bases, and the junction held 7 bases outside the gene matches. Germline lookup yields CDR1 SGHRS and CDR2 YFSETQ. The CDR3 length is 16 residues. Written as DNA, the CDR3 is TGCGCCAGCAGCTACGACCCTAGCGGGGGGGGAGAGACCCAGTACTTC. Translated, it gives CASSYDPSGGGETQYF. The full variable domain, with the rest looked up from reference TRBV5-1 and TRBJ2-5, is KAGVTQTPRYLIKTRGQQVTLSCSPISGHRSVSWYQQTPGQGLQFLFEYFSETQRNKGNFPGRFSGRQFSNSRSEMNVSTLELGDSALYLCASSYDPSGGGETQYFGPGTRLLVL.

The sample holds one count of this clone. CDR3 amino acids: CASSEYDSYSTDTQYF. The CDR3 bases are TGTGCCAGCAGTGAATATGACTCTTACAGCACAGATACGCAGTATTTT. The chain combines TRBV25-1 with TRBJ2-3; D gene ambiguous. The ends were cut back, 0 bases at V and 0 bases at J, with 10 bases in the middle. Germline CDR1 MGHDK, CDR2 SYGVNS. The CDR3 runs 16 residues.

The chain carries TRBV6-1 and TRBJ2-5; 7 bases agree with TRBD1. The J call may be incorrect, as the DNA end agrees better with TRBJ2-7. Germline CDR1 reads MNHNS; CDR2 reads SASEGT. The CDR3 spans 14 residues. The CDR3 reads CASSESGTASEQYF. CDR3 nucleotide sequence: TGTGCCAGCAGTGAAAGTGGGACAGCCAGCGAGCAGTACTTC.

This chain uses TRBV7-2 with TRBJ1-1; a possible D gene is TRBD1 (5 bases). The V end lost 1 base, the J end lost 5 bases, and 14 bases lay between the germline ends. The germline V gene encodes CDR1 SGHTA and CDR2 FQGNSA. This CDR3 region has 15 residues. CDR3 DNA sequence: TGTGCCAGCAGCTTAGTGCAGGGAAGGGTTACTGAAGCTTTCTTT. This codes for CASSLVQGRVTEAFF. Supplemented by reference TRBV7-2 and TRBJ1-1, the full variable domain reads GAGVSQSPSNKVTEKGKDVELRCDPISGHTALYWYRQSLGQGLEFLIYFQGNSAPDKSGLPSDRFSAERTGGSVSTLTIQRTQQEDSAVYLCASSLVQGRVTEAFFGQGTRLTVV.

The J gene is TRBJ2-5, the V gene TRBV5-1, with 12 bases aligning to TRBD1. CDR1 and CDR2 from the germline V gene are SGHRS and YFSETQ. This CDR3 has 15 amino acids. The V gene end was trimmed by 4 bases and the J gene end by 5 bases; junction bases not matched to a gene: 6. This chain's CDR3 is CASSAGTGGGETQYF. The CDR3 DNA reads TGCGCCAGCAGCGCGGGGACAGGGGGCGGGGAGACCCAGTACTTC.

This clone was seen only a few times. DNA for the CDR3: TGTGCCATCAGTGAGTCCGCTAGCGGGGGGGCCAATGAGCAGTTCTTC. Translated, it gives CAISESASGGANEQFF. V is TRBV10-3 and J is TRBJ2-1; 12 bases are shared with TRBD2. This CDR3 has 16 residues. Germline CDR1 is ENHRY and CDR2 is SYGVKD. After removal of 0 bases from V and 6 bases from J, the junction contained 3 bases not matched to a gene.

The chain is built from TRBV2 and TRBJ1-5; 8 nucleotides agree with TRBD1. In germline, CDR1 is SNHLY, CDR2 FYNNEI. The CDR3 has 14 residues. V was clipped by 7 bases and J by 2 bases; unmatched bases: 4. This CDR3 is CASTSTGGNQPQHF. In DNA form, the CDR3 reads TGTGCCAGCACCTCGACAGGGGGCAATCAGCCCCAGCATTTT.

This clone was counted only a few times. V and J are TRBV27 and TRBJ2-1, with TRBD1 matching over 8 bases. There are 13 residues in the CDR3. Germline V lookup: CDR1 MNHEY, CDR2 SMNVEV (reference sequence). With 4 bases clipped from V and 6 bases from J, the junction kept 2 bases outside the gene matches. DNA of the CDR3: TGTGCCAGCAGTTGGACAGGGCCCAATGAGCAGTTCTTC. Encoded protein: CASSWTGPNEQFF.

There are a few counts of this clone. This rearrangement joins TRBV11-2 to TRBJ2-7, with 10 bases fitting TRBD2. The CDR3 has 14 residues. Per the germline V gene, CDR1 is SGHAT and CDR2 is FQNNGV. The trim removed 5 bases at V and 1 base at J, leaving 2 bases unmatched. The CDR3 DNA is TGTGCCAGCAGCCGGACTAGCGGTTCCTACGAGCAGTACTTC. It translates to CASSRTSGSYEQYF.

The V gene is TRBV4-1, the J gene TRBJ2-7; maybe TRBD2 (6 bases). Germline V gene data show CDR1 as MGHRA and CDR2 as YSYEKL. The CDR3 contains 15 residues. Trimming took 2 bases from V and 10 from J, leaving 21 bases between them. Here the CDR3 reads CASSQPQARQGGQYF. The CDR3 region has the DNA TGCGCCAGCAGCCAACCCCAAGCGAGGCAGGGAGGTCAGTACTTC.

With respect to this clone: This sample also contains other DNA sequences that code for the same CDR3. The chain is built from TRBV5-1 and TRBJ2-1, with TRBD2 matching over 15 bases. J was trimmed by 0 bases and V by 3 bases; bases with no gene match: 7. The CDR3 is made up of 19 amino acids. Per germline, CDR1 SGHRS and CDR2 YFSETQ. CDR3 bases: TGCGCCAGCAGCTCTCAGGGGACTAGCGGGGGGAGCTCCTACAATGAGCAGTTCTTC. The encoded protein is CASSSQGTSGGSSYNEQFF.

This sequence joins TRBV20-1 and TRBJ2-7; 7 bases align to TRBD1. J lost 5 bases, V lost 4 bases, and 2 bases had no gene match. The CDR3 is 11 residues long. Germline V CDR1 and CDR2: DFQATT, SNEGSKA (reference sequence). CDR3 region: CSAKTGDEQYF. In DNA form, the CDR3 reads TGCAGTGCTAAAACAGGGGACGAGCAGTACTTC.

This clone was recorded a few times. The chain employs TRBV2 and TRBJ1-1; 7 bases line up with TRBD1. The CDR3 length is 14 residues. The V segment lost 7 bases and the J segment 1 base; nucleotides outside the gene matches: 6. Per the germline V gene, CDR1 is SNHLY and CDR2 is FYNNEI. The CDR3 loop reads CASTRHRGNTEAFF. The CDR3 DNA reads TGTGCCAGCACCCGTCACAGGGGGAACACTGAAGCTTTCTTT.

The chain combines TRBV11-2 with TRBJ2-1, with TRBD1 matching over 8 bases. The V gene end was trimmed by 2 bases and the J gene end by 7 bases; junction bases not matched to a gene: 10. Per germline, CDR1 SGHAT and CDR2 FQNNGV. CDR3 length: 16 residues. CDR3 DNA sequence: TGTGCCAGCAGCTTATTTGGCCAGGGGGCCAAAAATGAGCAGTTCTTC. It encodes CASSLFGQGAKNEQFF.

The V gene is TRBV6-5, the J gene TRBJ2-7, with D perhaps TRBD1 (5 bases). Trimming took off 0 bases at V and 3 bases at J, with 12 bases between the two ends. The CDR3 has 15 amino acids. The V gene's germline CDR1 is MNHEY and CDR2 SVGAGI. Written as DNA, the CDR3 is TGTGCCAGCAGTTACTCGCTCCAGGGCGACTACGAGCAGTACTTC. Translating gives CASSYSLQGDYEQYF.

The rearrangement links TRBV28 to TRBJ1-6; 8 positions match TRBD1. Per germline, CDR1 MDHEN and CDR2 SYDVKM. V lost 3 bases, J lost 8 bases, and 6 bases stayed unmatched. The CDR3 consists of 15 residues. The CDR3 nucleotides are TGTGCCAGCAGTTTCTCGGACAGGGAGGATTCACCCCTCCACTTT. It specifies CASSFSDREDSPLHF.

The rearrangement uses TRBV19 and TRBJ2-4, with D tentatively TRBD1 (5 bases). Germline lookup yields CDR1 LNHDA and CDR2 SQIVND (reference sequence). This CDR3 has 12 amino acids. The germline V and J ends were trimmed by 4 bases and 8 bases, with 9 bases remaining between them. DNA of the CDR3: TGTGCCAGTAGTACAGGGTGGGACATTCAGTACTTC. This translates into CASSTGWDIQYF.

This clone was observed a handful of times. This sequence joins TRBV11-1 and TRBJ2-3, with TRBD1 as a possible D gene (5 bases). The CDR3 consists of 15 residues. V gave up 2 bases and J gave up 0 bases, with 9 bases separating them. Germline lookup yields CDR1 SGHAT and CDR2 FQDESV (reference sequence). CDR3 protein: CASSLRQLSTDTQYF. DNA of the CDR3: TGTGCCAGCAGCTTAAGACAGCTGAGCACAGATACGCAGTATTTT.

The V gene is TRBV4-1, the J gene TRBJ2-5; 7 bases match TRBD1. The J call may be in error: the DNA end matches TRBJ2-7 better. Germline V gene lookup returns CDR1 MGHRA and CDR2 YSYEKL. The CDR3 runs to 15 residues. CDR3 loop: CASSQVTGNSYEQYF. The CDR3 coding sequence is TGCGCCAGCAGCCAAGTGACAGGGAACTCCTACGAGCAGTACTTC.

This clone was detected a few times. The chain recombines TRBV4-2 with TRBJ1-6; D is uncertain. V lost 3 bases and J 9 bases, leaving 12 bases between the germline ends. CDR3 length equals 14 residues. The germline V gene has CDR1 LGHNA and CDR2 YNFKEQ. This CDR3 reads CASSQGRMGSPLHF. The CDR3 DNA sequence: TGTGCCAGCAGCCAGGGGAGAATGGGTTCACCCCTCCACTTT.

This chain's CDR3 is CAISEPAGGDTQYF. CDR3 bases: TGTGCCATCAGTGAGCCAGCGGGGGGGGATACGCAGTATTTT. The chain joins TRBV10-3 to TRBJ2-3, with 10 nucleotides matching TRBD2. J lost 6 bases, V lost 2 bases, and 2 bases had no gene match. There are 14 residues in the CDR3. CDR1 and CDR2 from the germline V gene are ENHRY and SYGVKD.

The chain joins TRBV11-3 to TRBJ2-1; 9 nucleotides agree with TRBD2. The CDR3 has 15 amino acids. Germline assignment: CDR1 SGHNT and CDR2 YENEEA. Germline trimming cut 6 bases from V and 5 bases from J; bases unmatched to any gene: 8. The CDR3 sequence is CASSVAGAPNNEQFF. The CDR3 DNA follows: TGTGCCAGCAGTGTAGCGGGGGCCCCTAACAATGAGCAGTTCTTC.

CDR3 nucleotide sequence: TGTGCCAGCACTCTTTCAGATACGCAGTATTTT. Protein product: CASTLSDTQYF. This sequence joins TRBV27 and TRBJ2-3; D not certain. CDR3 size: 11 residues. CDR1 is MNHEY, CDR2 SMNVEV, per germline (reference sequence). Trimming shortened V by 7 bases and J by 4 bases, and 6 bases separated the two germline ends.